The clone carrying this TCR beta chain showed up just a few times. Its matching antigen is unknown. This specimen comes from a study of T-cell reconstitution after alpha-beta-depleted transplantation in children. Study observations and caveats: Newly made T cells mostly supplied T-cell counts and diversity one year after transplant. Surviving thymic progenitors and recipient T cells were the source of high TCRbeta diversity at day 60 in some patients. There were reportedly several hundred expanded graft clones from which alpha-beta T cells came about two months after transplant.

The library targeted TCRbeta and was prepared with unique molecular identifiers. Using its own MiXCR run on the PCR reads, TCRdb lists one record per CDR3 protein. This table holds around 200,000 distinct CDR3 sequences, under 20% found once. The sample in question was PBMCs, mostly from graft donor cells, obtained 360 days after TCRalphabeta/CD19-depleted stem cell transplant. This sequence was found in a male patient aged 2-9 years who had a stem cell transplant for acute lymphoblastic leukemia, so the T cells may come from the graft donor.

The CDR3 is CASRRTSVEEETQYF. In DNA, the CDR3 is TGCGCCAGCAGGCGGACTAGCGTAGAGGAAGAGACCCAGTACTTC. This chain uses TRBV5-1 with TRBJ2-5; 9 bases map to TRBD2. The length of the CDR3 is 15 residues. V shed 5 bases and J 3 bases; nucleotides not matched to a gene: 8. In germline, CDR1 is SGHRS, CDR2 YFSETQ. Supplemented by reference TRBV5-1 and TRBJ2-5, the full variable domain reads KAGVTQTPRYLIKTRGQQVTLSCSPISGHRSVSWYQQTPGQGLQFLFEYFSETQRNKGNFPGRFSGRQFSNSRSEMNVSTLELGDSALYLCASRRTSVEEETQYFGPGTRLLVL.